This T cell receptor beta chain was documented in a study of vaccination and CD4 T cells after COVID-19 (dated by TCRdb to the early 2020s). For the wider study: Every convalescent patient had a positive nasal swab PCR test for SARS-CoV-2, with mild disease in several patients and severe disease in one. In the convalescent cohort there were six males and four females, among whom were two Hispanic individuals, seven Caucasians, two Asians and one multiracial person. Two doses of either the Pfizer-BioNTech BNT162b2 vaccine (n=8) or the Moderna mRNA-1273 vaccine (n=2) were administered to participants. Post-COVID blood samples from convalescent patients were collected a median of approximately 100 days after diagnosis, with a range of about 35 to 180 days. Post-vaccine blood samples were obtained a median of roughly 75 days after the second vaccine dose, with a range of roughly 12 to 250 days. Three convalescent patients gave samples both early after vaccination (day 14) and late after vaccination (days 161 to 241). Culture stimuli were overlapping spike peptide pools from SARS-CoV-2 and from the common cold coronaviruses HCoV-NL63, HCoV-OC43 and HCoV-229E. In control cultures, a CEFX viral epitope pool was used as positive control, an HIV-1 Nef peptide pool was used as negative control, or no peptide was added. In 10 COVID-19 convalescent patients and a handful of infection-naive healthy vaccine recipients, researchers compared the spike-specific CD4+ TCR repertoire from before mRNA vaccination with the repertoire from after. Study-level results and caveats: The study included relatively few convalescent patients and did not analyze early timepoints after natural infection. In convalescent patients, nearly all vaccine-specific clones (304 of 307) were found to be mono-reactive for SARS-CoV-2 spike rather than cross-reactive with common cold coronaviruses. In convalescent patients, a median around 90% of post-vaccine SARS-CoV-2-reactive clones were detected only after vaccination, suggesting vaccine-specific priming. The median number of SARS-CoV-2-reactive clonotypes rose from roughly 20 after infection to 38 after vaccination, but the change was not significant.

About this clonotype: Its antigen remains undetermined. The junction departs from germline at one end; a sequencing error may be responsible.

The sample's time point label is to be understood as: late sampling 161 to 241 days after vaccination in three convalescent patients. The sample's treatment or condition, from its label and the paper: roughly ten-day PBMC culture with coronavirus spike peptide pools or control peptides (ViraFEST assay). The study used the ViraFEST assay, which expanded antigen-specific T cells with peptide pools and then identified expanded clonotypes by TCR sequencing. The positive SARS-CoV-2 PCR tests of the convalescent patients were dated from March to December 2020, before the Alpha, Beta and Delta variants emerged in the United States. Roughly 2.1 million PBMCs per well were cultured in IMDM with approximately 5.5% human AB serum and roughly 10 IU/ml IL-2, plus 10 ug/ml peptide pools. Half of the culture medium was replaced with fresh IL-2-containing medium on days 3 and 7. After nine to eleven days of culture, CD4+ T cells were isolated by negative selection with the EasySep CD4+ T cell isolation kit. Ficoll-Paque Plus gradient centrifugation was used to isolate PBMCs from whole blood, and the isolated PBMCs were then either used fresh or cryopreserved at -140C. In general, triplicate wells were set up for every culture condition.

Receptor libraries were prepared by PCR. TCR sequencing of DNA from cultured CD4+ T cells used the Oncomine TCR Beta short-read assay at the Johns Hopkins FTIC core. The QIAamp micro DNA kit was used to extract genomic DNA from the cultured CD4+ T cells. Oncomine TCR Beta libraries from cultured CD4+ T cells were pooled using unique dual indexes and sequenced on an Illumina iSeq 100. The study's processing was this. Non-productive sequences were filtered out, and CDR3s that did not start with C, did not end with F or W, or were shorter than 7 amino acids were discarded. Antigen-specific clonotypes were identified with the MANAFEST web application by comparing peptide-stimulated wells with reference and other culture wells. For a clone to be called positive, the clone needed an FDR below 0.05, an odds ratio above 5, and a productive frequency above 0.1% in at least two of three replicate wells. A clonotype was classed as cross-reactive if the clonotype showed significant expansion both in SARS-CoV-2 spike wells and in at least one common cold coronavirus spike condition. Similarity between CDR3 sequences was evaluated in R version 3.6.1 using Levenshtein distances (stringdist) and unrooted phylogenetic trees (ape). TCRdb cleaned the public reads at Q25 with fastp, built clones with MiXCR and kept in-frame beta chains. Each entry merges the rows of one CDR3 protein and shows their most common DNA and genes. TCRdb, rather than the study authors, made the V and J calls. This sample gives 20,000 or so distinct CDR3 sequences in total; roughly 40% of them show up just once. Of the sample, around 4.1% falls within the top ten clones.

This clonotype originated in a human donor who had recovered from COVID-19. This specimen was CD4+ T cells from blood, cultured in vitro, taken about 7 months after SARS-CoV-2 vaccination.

The DNA reads as follows: TGTGCCAGCAGCTTAAGGCGGGGGACTAGCGGGAGTGTCCACGAGCCGTACTTC. This is translated as CASSLRRGTSGSVHEPYF. The chain is assembled from TRBV7-2 and TRBJ2-7; TRBD2 aligns with 14 central bases. The CDR1 and CDR2 encoded by the germline V gene are SGHTA and FQGNSA. The CDR3, cysteine through phenylalanine, is 18 amino acids long. Solely the CDR3 DNA is kept, with 54 bases framed from the first base. The full variable domain, with segments outside the CDR3 supplied by the reference TRBV7-2 and TRBJ2-7 proteins, appears as GAGVSQSPSNKVTEKGKDVELRCDPISGHTALYWYRQSLGQGLEFLIYFQGNSAPDKSGLPSDRFSAERTGGSVSTLTIQRTQQEDSAVYLCASSLRRGTSGSVHEPYFGPGTRLTVT.